The rows below give T cell receptor beta chains drawn from one sample of a study of blood T cell repertoires in COVID-19. Using immunoSEQ multiplex PCR, the repertoire was profiled, and TCRdb retains in-frame clones only, with some absent. The data hold about 480,000 clones, with around 89% observed a single time. Sequences were obtained from PBMCs or T cells enriched from blood (not recorded which). The receptors shown here come from a woman in her forties who had recovered from COVID-19. Both conserved end residues are part of each CDR3. Fields, in order: J gene, CDR3 length, V gene, D gene, clone size, CDR3 protein, CDR3 DNA. D genes are given only for firm matches. Clone sizes are given selectively: once, few, many, or a class where the clone is expanded.

J: TRBJ2-1
length: 15
V: TRBV11-3
D: TRBD1
size: once
CDR3: CASSLAGQGANEQFF
DNA: TGTGCCAGCAGCTTAGCGGGACAGGGGGCGAATGAGCAGTTCTTC

J: TRBJ1-5
length: 15
V: TRBV19
D: -
size: once
CDR3: CASTLSGGGWQPQHF
DNA: TGTGCCAGTACCCTTTCTGGGGGGGGTTGGCAGCCCCAGCATTTT

J: TRBJ2-2
length: 18
V: TRBV6-1
D: TRBD2
size: -
CDR3: CASSEALGSGYYTGELFF
DNA: TGTGCCAGCAGTGAAGCGCTTGGTAGCGGGTATTACACCGGGGAGCTGTTTTTT

J: TRBJ2-3
length: 15
V: TRBV5-5
D: -
size: -
CDR3: CASSPRTPSTDTQYF
DNA: TGTGCCAGCAGCCCAAGGACACCAAGCACAGATACGCAGTATTTT

J: TRBJ2-2
length: 14
V: TRBV5-6
D: -
size: -
CDR3: CASSSMGLAGELFF
DNA: TGTGCCAGCAGCTCGATGGGGCTCGCCGGGGAGCTGTTTTTT

J: TRBJ2-6
length: 16
V: TRBV13
D: -
size: -
CDR3: CASSLERETGANVLTF
DNA: TGTGCCAGCAGCTTAGAGAGGGAAACTGGGGCCAACGTCCTGACTTTC

J: TRBJ2-7
length: 14
V: TRBV5-4
D: TRBD2
size: -
CDR3: CASTESLAGNEQYF
DNA: TGTGCCAGCACCGAATCACTAGCGGGCAACGAGCAGTACTTC

J: TRBJ2-3
length: 15
V: TRBV5-1
D: TRBD2
size: once
CDR3: CASSLGLAGEDTQYF
DNA: TGCGCCAGCAGCTTGGGGCTAGCGGGGGAAGATACGCAGTATTTT

J: TRBJ2-5
length: 14
V: TRBV10-3
D: -
size: -
CDR3: CAISEFGQQETQYF
DNA: TGTGCCATCAGTGAGTTTGGGCAGCAAGAGACCCAGTACTTC

J: TRBJ1-2
length: 15
V: TRBV4-1
D: -
size: -
CDR3: CASSEMSRELRGYTF
DNA: TGCGCCAGCAGCGAAATGAGCAGGGAACTTCGTGGCTACACCTTC

J: TRBJ1-5
length: 14
V: TRBV2
D: -
size: few
CDR3: CASKIDRVDQPQHF
DNA: TGTGCCAGCAAAATAGACAGAGTCGATCAGCCCCAGCATTTT

J: TRBJ2-7
length: 13
V: TRBV5-1
D: TRBD2
size: -
CDR3: CASSLVSGGEQYF
DNA: TGCGCCAGCAGCTTGGTTAGCGGGGGCGAGCAGTACTTC

J: TRBJ2-7
length: 13
V: TRBV19
D: -
size: -
CDR3: CASSIVSRDEQYF
DNA: TGTGCCAGTAGTATTGTTAGCCGTGACGAGCAGTACTTC

J: TRBJ2-1
length: 17
V: TRBV10-3
D: TRBD2
size: -
CDR3: CAISGGLAGELIGEQFF
DNA: TGTGCCATCAGTGGCGGACTAGCGGGAGAATTGATCGGTGAGCAGTTCTTC

J: TRBJ2-5
length: 15
V: TRBV5-6
D: TRBD1
size: -
CDR3: CASSLGGQVSETQYF
DNA: TGTGCCAGCAGCTTGGGGGGACAGGTATCAGAGACCCAGTACTTC

J: TRBJ2-1
length: 14
V: TRBV13
D: TRBD2
size: once
CDR3: CASSLSGSYNEQFF
DNA: TGTGCCAGCAGTCTTAGCGGGAGCTACAATGAGCAGTTCTTC

J: TRBJ1-1
length: 15
V: TRBV14
D: TRBD1
size: once
CDR3: CASSQDDRDSTEAFF
DNA: TGTGCCAGCAGCCAAGATGACAGGGATTCGACTGAAGCTTTCTTT